The T cell receptor (beta chain) under discussion was sequenced for a study of shared clonotypes between healthy human individuals (dated by TCRdb to the early 2020s). Background for the entire study: A few men and a couple of women, aged 18 to 49 years, made up the cohort. Different laboratories and diverse techniques were used to prepare libraries and sequence TCR repertoires, to increase sequencing depth and limit assay-specific biases. Each donor's leukapheresis produced roughly between roughly 0.85 and 10 billion PBMCs. The study deeply sequenced blood TCR repertoires of five healthy adults to estimate repertoire size and the extent of clonotype sharing between individuals.

Study-wide conclusions, independent of this receptor: Sampling was limited to blood, and TCR repertoires in tissue likely differ from TCR repertoires in blood. Pairwise subsampling led to the expectation that sequencing depth would affect the degree of clonotype sharing among donors. The genetic and exposure-history diversity represented was limited by the small number of donors.

Donors were healthy HIV-negative adults with no recently reported acute infections or vaccinations. Every donor was a Caucasian adult residing in Nashville, Tennessee, USA. For unsorted samples, 85 million to 100 million PBMCs were counted, and genomic DNA was extracted using the QIAamp DNA Blood Mini kit. Blood was collected by leukapheresis, and PBMCs were isolated by Ficoll-Histopaque density gradient centrifugation and then cryopreserved in liquid nitrogen vapor phase. Details on this clone: Its cognate antigen has yet to be identified. No base quality values were provided; no much bigger clone lies one nucleotide off.

Using the deep immunoSEQ assay, multiplex PCR amplified TCR CDR3 regions from genomic DNA. Extracted genomic DNA from each cell subset was distributed evenly across all wells of several immunoSEQ 96-well plates, and each plate was treated as a replicate. For unsorted PBMC, about 300 ng of genomic DNA, equivalent to around 30,000 T cell genomes, went into each replicate PCR. Genomic DNA from unsorted PBMC was sequenced over ten immunoSEQ deep assay plates. Purified libraries were measured with a Qubit 3.0 fluorometer, size-checked on a Bioanalyzer 2100, and measured again with the KAPA Library Quantification kit. Each immunoSEQ 96-well plate was sequenced on its own single-read 150-cycle Illumina NextSeq 550 flow cell. On the authors' methods: The immunoSEQ output contained only junctional sequences without quality scores, so filtering could not match that applied to full-length reads. To assign V/J genes and CDR3, sequences were annotated using PyIR, a Python wrapper for IgBLAST v1.9, with IMGT germline references. Reads were filtered out if the reads had weak V/J assignments (E-value above 1e-6), no CDR3, stop codons, out-of-frame junctions, or ambiguous translated residues. A V3J clonotype was defined by an identical inferred V gene, J gene, and CDR3 amino acid sequence. To compute the percentage overlap between repertoires, the number of shared unique clonotypes was divided by the size of the smaller repertoire. RTK rarefaction, the Chao1 estimator, and Recon v2.1 estimates of unobserved clonotypes were used to assess repertoire richness. The immuneACCESS repertoire file appears here via TCRdb, limited to in-frame rearrangements. These files lack a portion of the clones; in checked studies, under half of the deficit traces to unresolved V genes, and the cause of the others is not known. V, J and clone size reflect that table, while D and trimming were determined from the DNA. The sample table lists about 490,000 clones, 70% to 80% of them with a count of one. More than 10% of the sample rests with the top ten.

Sequenced: PBMCs. This TCR was recovered from a woman in her thirties or forties in good health. Some clones in this sample may be carry-over from other donors' samples.

The nucleotides are TGTGCCAGCAGTGAAATGCGGGAGACCTCCTACGAGCAGTACTTC. This translates into CASSEMRETSYEQYF. This chain joins TRBV2 to TRBJ2-7, with 7 bases matching TRBD2. The germline V gene encodes CDR1 SNHLY and CDR2 FYNNEI. Counted from cysteine to phenylalanine, this CDR3 has 15 amino acids. Left in the record is the CDR3 DNA by itself, 45 bases read in frame from the first base. V ends up 2 bases short and J 0 bases short, with an unmatched junction base count of 4.